This record looks at one T cell receptor (beta chain) sequence and its context. What it binds is not known. The CDR3 loop spans 17 amino acids. From germline, CDR1 is MGHRA and CDR2 YSYEKL. V lost 0 bases and J lost 0, with 14 bases in between. The data derive from a study of Ad26.COV2.S vaccination and SARS-CoV-2 variants. Whole-study context: Ad26.COV2.S given intramuscularly, once or twice 56 days apart.

Findings of the study overall: Once vaccination had occurred, spike-specific CD8+ and CD4+ T cell responses reportedly showed substantial breadth.

Profiling relied on immunoSEQ multiplex PCR, and the TCRdb table lists in-frame clones only, not all of them. The table shows hundreds of thousands of clones, with roughly 86% occurring only once. Treatment denoted: over 15 received Ad26.COV2.S at low or high dose, single or two shots; roughly five received placebo; per-sample allocation not given. Collection of the samples took place on day 63 after the first injection of vaccine or placebo. The chain links TRBV4-1 to TRBJ1-1; D gene uncertain. This TCR derives from a person between 18 and 65 years old who received the Ad26.COV2.S COVID-19 vaccine or a placebo. The sample in question was peripheral blood, obtained in a trial of Ad26.COV2.S vaccine versus placebo. Here the CDR3 DNA reads TGCGCCAGCAGCCAAGATTTTCACAGCGATCTGAACACTGAAGCTTTCTTT. Residues: CASSQDFHSDLNTEAFF.